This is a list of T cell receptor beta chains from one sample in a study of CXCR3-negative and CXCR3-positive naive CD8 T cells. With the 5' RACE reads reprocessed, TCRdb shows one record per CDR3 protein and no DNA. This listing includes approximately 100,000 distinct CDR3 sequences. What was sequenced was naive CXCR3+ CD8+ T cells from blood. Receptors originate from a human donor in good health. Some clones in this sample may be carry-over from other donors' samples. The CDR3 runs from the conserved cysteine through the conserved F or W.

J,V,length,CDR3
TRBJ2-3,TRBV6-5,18,CASSSSTLSEWGADTQYF
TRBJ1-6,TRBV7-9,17,CASSLGKTSSYNSPLHF
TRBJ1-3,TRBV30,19,CAWSSSPSRDRGFGNTIYF
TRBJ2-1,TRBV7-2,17,CASSLGPSRAAYNEQFF
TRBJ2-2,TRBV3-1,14,CASSQVTNTGELFF
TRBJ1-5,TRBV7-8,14,CASSHDGLNQPQHF
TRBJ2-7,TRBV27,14,CASSLFEGAIEQYF
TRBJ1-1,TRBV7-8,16,CASSLWGTALGTEAFF
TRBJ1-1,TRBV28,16,CASTRDRDFMNTEAFF
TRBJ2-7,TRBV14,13,CASSPRRSYEQYF
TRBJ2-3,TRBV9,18,CASSVVDGGARPTDTQYF
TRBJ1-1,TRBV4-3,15,CASSQDLGIDTEAFF
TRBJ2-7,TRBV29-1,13,CSFRDGESYEQYF
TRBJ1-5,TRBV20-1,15,CSARDGAESNQPQHF
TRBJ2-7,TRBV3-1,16,CASSQGGRGHSYEQYF
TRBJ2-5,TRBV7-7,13,CASSLSGYENQYF
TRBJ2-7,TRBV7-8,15,CASSPEGWSSYEQYF
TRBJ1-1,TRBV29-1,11,CSADGNTEAFF
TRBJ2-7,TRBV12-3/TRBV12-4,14,CASTPTGTSYEQYF
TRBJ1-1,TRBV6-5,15,CASRSTGHLNTEAFF
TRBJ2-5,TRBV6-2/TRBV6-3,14,CASSEQGAHETQYF
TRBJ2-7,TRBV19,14,CASAGVAGGYEQYF
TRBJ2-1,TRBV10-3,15,CAISDPPDNYNEQFF
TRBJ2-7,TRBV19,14,CASSMVGTVYEQYF
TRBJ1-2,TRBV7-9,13,CASSTGTGNGYTF
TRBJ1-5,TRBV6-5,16,CASSITQGGRSQPQHF
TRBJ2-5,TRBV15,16,CATSRDAGGTFQTQYF
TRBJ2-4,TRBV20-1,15,CSARDWDEAKNIQYF